Ten or more counts support the clone carrying this T cell receptor (beta chain). The antigen remains undetermined. J gave up 7 bases and V 7 bases, and 10 bases lay outside the gene matches. The CDR3 extends over 14 amino acids. Looked up from germline, CDR1 is SGHRS and CDR2 is YFSETQ. This sample was taken from a study of beta chain bispecific antibodies for T cell cancers. Study-level information: Jurkat cells expressed TRBV12-3; HPB-ALL cells expressed TRBV5-5. Regarding the study as a whole: The leukemia cells, rather than normal T cells, gave most of the targeted TRBV signal.

TCRdb ran MiXCR on the 5' RACE reads and lists one entry per CDR3 protein. Counted here are about 17,000 distinct CDR3 sequences, around 2.1% occurring once; the ten biggest clones make up less than 9%. Expansion lasted approximately 3 days, with either anti-CD3 antibody OKT3 or CD3/CD28 beads. The receptor's source is a human donor in good health. Some clones in this sample may be carry-over from other donors' samples. The chain uses TRBV5-1 and TRBJ2-1; 8 bases align to TRBD2. Sequenced input: healthy donor T cells cultured with leukemia cells. The CDR3 DNA reads TGCGCCAGCGTCCCCAGCGGGGGCGAAAATGAGCAGTTCTTC. Its translation is CASVPSGGENEQFF.